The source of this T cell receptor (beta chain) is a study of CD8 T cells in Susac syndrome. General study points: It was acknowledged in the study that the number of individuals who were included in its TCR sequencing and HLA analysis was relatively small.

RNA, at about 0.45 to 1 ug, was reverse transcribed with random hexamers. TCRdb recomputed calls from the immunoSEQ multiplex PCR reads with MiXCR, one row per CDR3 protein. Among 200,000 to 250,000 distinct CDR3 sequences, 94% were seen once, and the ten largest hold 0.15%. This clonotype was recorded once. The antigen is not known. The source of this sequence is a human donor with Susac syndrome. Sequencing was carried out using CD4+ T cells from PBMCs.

The CDR3 sequence is CASSATPDSQETQYF. The CDR3 DNA reads TGTGCCAGCAGCGCTACCCCGGACAGCCAAGAGACCCAGTACTTC. The chain recombines TRBV5-5 with TRBJ2-5, with D maybe TRBD1 (6 bases). CDR1 is SGHKS, CDR2 YYEKEE, per germline (reference sequence). V lost 4 bases to trimming and J lost 1 base, with 14 bases between them. This CDR3 has 15 amino acids. Full variable domain (rest looked up from reference TRBV5-5 and TRBJ2-5): DAGVTQSPTHLIKTRGQQVTLRCSPISGHKSVSWYQQVLGQGPQFIFQYYEKEERGRGNFPDRFSARQFPNYSSELNVNALLLGDSALYLCASSATPDSQETQYFGPGTRLLVL.